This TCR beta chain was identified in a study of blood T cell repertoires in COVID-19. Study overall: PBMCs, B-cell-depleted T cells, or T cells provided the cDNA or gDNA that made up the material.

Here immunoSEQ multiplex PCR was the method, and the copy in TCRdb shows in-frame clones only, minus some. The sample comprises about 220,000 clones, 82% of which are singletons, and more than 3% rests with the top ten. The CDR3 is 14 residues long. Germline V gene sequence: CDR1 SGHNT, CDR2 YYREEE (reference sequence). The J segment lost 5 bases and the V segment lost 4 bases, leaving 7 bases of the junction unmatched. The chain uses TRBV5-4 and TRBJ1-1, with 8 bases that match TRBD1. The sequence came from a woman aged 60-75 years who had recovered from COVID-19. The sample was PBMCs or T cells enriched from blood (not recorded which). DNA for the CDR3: TGTGCCAGCAGCGGGGGCAGGGGGCGAACTGAAGCTTTCTTT. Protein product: CASSGGRGRTEAFF.